A few counts support the clone carrying this T cell receptor beta chain. The gene names here belong to mouse. Read data end 3 residues before the CDR3 end; the end is taken from the germline J gene. Sequencing relied on a cDNA template that was reverse transcribed from extracted RNA. The method was immunoSEQ multiplex PCR; TCRdb's version includes in-frame clones alone and lacks a portion of them. The profile covers around 290,000 clones, none occurring a single time. This sample is part of a study of CD8+ T cells in alopecia areata. Background on the study: Donor skin was harvested from approximately 6-12-month-old C3H/HeJ mice with spontaneous alopecia and grafted onto roughly 7-10-week-old female C3H/HeJ recipients.

Sorting relied on CD4, CD8alpha, NKG2D, NKG2ACE and other markers applied to pooled cutaneous lymph node cells. Trimming pared 0 bases from V and 8 bases from J, leaving 9 bases between. The CDR3 runs to 14 residues. Germline-derived CDR1 and CDR2 are NSHNY and SYGAGN. Sequencing was done on a sample of CD4+ T cells sorted from a lymph node. The genes are TRBV13-1 and TRBJ1-6; TRBD1 might be the D (6 bases). TRBJ1-6 is filed as an ORF, its function uncertain. The TCR originated in a C3H/HeJ mouse with alopecia areata. This line is of MHC haplotype H2-k. This CDR3 reads CASSDAHRDSPLYF. The sequenced part of the CDR3 DNA is TGTGCCAGCAGTGATGCGCACAGGGATTCGCCC.